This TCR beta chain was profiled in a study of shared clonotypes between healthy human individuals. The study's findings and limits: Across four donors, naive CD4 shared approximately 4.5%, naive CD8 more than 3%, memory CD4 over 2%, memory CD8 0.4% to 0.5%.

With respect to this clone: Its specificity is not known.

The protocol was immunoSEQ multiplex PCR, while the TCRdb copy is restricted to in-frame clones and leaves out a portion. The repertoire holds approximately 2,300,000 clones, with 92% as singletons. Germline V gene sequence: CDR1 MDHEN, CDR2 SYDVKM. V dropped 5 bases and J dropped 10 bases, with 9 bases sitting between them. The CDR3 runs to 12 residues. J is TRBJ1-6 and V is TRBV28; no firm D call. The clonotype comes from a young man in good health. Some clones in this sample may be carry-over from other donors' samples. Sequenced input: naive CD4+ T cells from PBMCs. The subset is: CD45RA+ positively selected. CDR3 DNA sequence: TGTGCCAGCAGTCCCCTGGAATCACCCCTCCACTTT. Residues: CASSPLESPLHF. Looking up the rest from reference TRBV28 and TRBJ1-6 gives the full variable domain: DVKVTQSSRYLVKRTGEKVFLECVQDMDHENMFWYRQDPGLGLRLIYFSYDVKMKEKGDIPEGYSVSREKKERFSLILESASTNQTSMYLCASSPLESPLHFGNGTRLTVT.